This record looks at one T cell receptor (beta chain) sequence and its context. TCRdb re-analysed the 5' RACE reads in MiXCR, keeping a single row per CDR3 protein. The sample has 600,000 to 750,000 distinct CDR3 sequences; roughly an eighth are singletons. This specimen comes from a study of T cells after yellow fever vaccination. Germline loops: CDR1 MGHDK, CDR2 SYGVNS. The V and J ends lost 6 bases and 8 bases respectively, with 17 bases between them. The CDR3 spans 14 residues. This material consisted of PBMCs, taken on the day of the yellow fever booster vaccination. The source is a man aged 25 to 40 who received the YFV17D yellow fever vaccine. This chain joins TRBV25-1 and TRBJ2-4, with D hard to call. CDR3 residues: CASSRPGRSDIQYF. CDR3 in DNA: TGTGCCAGCAGCCGACCGGGCCGCAGCGACATTCAGTACTTC.